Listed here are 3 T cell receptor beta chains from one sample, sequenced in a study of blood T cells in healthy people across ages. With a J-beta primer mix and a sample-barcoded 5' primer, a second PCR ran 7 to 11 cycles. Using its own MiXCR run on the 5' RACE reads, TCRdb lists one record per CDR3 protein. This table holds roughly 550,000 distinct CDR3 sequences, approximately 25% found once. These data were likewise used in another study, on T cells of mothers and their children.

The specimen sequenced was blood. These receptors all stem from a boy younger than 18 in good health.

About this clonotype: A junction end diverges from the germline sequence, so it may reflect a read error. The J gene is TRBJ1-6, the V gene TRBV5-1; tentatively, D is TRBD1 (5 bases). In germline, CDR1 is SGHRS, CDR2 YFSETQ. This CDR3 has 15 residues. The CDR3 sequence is CASSLEGAGNSPLHF. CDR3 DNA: TGCGCCAGCAGTTTGGAAGGGGCGGGAAATTCACCCCTCCACTTT.

In nucleotides, the CDR3 is TGTGCCAGCAGTGAAGAGTGGGGCGAAGGTTATGGCTACACCTTC. This encodes CASSEEWGEGYGYTF. The chain joins TRBV2 to TRBJ1-2; D may be TRBD1 (5 bases). Trimming took off 1 base at V and 5 bases at J, with 14 bases between the two ends. Germline CDR1 SNHLY, CDR2 FYNNEI. The CDR3 totals 15 residues.

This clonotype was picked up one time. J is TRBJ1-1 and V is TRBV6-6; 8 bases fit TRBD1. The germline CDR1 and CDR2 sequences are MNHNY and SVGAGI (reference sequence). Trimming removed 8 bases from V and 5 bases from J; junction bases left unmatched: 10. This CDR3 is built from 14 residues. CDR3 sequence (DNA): TGTGCCAGCGGAAACAGGGGGAGGGAGACTGAAGCTTTCTTT. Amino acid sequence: CASGNRGRETEAFF.